This T cell receptor (beta chain) was recorded in a study of radiation and T cells in renal cell carcinoma. The repertoire was sequenced with immunoSEQ multiplex PCR; TCRdb's copy has only in-frame clones and lacks some. The table has roughly 82,000 clones, roughly nine tenths seen once; the top ten hold more than 4.5%. The germline V gene has CDR1 LNHDA and CDR2 SQIVND (reference sequence). This CDR3 comprises 13 residues. Trimming removed 5 bases from V and 7 bases from J; junction bases left unmatched: 5. The time point: blood 4 weeks post-SBRT, at nephrectomy. The treatment is: 15 Gy SBRT to primary tumor, nephrectomy 4 weeks later. Nephrectomy followed 15 Gy stereotactic body radiation by 4 weeks. Radiation-treated patients gave blood at baseline, week 2 and week 4. To note about this clone: Its antigen is currently unknown.

Study findings and constraints: Pretreatment tumor biopsies were lacking, so baseline clonotypes are unknown.

The specimen comprised blood, sampled from a patient whose treatment included radiotherapy and nephrectomy. The chain is built from TRBV19 and TRBJ1-5; 7 nucleotides line up with TRBD1. The sequence derives from a woman aged 70-85 years with renal cell carcinoma. The CDR3 loop is CASSADRVQPQHF. Here the CDR3 DNA reads TGTGCCAGTAGTGCAGACAGGGTCCAGCCCCAGCATTTT.